The present TCR beta chain was sequenced within a study of cytomegalovirus exposure and HLA in healthy donors (dated by TCRdb to 2016 to 2017). A note on the overall study: An earlier analysis of under 600 of the donors reported about 290 Gb of sequence data and 100 million to 130 million unique TCR beta sequences from 150 million to 200 million T cells. An early release covering some 640 HLA-typed donors comprised approximately 290 gigabases of sequencing data and around 85 million unique TCR sequences. The genetic ancestry cluster associated with self-reported Caucasian donors included about four fifths of the roughly 410 genotyped donors. The study aimed to test whether cataloging public T cell receptors could reveal signatures of past pathogen exposure. The T cell repertoires of roughly 660 subjects were profiled by immunosequencing and related to cytomegalovirus serostatus. A separate validation cohort of more than 100 different subjects was used in addition to the roughly 670-subject first cohort. High-throughput TCR immunosequencing, statistical association of individual TCRs with disease status, and machine learning were combined to predict cytomegalovirus infection status. In a later analysis, previously published TCR beta repertoires from 666 donors were re-analyzed and high-resolution HLA genotyping was added so that TCR occurrence patterns could be studied. Rather than drawing on any new phenotypic data, the later analysis identified candidate immune exposures from TCR beta sequences and the way those sequences occurred across donors. An earlier analysis of around 540 of the donors applied high-throughput TCR beta sequencing to assess whether each TCR beta V gene segment acted as functional or pseudogenic. Donor age, sex, ethnicity and CMV serostatus were compiled alongside the repertoire data. A later genetic analysis used genome-wide SNP genotypes for about 65% of the roughly 700 donors, treating that subset as a discovery cohort. Every discovery cohort repertoire had been produced on one sequencing platform. Both class I and class II loci were covered by HLA typing, at four-digit resolution. Typing coverage varied by locus: about 629-640 donors for A, B, C, DRB1 and DQB1; roughly 510 for DQA1; more than 600 for DPA1; roughly 470 for DPB1. Several DR-DQ haplotypes were handled as single units for association and clustering, since linkage in the cohort was strong. On average, about 200,000 unique TCR beta nucleotide sequences were sequenced per donor among some 430 genotyped donors of the cohort, with roughly 18% of those sequences being non-productive.

The cohort comprised some 680 healthy bone marrow donors. Cohort members were all nominally healthy when sampled, although unrecorded immune exposures were likely present. The donor was CMV seropositive and belonged to the group of 250 to 300 seropositive cohort members. A peripheral blood sample was collected from each donor, and TCR beta sequencing was performed on peripheral blood mononuclear cells. Genomic DNA was extracted from the blood cell samples with the Qiagen DNeasy Blood Extraction Kit. The CDR3 contains 14 residues, cysteine and phenylalanine counted. Only the CDR3 part of the read is kept: 42 bases, read in frame from the first base. Via the germline V gene, CDR1 is MDHEN and CDR2 SYDVKM. The junction shows trimming of 5 bases on V and 0 bases on J, plus 8 bases between the germline ends. What the research found in general, with its limitations: Strong co-occurrence of HLA alleles, especially DR and DQ, made assigning TCR associations to individual alleles difficult. A later analysis found that most CMV-associated TCR beta chains appeared HLA-restricted, with HLA associations seemingly driven largely by CMV exposure. Because counts were too low, roughly 16 rarely observed V segments, including chromosome 9 orphons, were left out of the earlier analysis of some 600 of the donors. In an earlier analysis of 450 to 750 of the donors, most TCR beta V segments appeared in productive rearrangements about 87% or about 30% of the time, broadly matching IMGT annotations. According to a later analysis, TCR association rates differed among HLA loci, with DRB1 alleles showing the most associated TCRs and HLA-C alleles showing the fewest. Most TCR sequences were observed very rarely across donors, whereas some public TCRs were present in many individuals. For the cohort, immune exposure information was limited to CMV serostatus. Compared with the 666-donor mean, donors in an Asian-associated ancestry cluster had fewer N-insertions in productive TCRs, according to a later genetic analysis. The cohort was sequenced for TCR beta chains only, and without alpha or paired-chain data the features that could be detected were limited. In vitro tests confirmed that a few of the cytomegalovirus-associated TCR beta chains recognize cytomegalovirus antigens. Compared with equally common non-associated chains, HLA-associated TCR beta chains in a later analysis were more clonally expanded and had lower generation probabilities. In a later analysis, several top co-occurrence clusters were reported to appear linked to parvovirus B19, influenza, CMV and Epstein-Barr virus. It was suggested by the authors that the approach could potentially be generalized to other disease states and immunological phenotypes. The study gave a list of roughly 150 TCR beta chains associated with cytomegalovirus. The sequencing pipeline was judged likely to have produced a cluster of highly shared sequence variants as a technical artifact. The presence/absence analyses assumed that sequencing depth was roughly uniform across donors, and that assumption may not be true. Specific HLA alleles were associated with around 18,000 TCR beta sequences at a false discovery rate of 0.05 in a later analysis. An association between a missense DCLRE1C variant and V-gene and J-gene trimming of TCR beta chains was found in a later genetic analysis and replicated in an independent cohort. Because HLA typing was missing for some donors at each locus, association tests included only the typed subset. Cytomegalovirus status was reported to be diagnosed by the classifier with high specificity and sensitivity in both the original and validation cohorts. Linkage disequilibrium might explain the correlated functional status among segregating V segments, but an unknown experimental factor could not be excluded. Some IMGT-functional V segments, including TRBV6-2 and TRBV6-3, could not be distinguished by the 87-base-pair reads and were therefore excluded. A further reported finding was that TCR beta sequences accurately predicted the HLA-A and HLA-B alleles for most subjects in the first cohort.

Library creation used the immunoSEQ multiplex PCR assay. For the multiplex PCR, a mixture combining 60 forward primers for TCR Vbeta segments and 13 reverse primers for TCR Jbeta segments was used. The CDR3 region of rearranged TCR beta genes was amplified from genomic DNA by a multiplex PCR assay. On the Illumina HiSeq System, the amplified TCR beta libraries were sequenced as 87-base-pair reads. Under the source paper's analysis protocol: A later analysis counted tens of millions of unique TCR beta chains across the 700 or so repertoires, and some 12 million of these chains were shared by at least two donors. To remove PCR and sequencing errors, raw reads were error-corrected and collapsed into unique sequences using a nearest-neighbor algorithm that merged closely related sequences. V, D and J gene segments were assigned by aligning CDR3 sequences to IMGT reference sequences. For a sequence to be retained, a match of at least six nucleotides was required to both a V gene segment and a J gene segment. Rearrangements were classified as productive when the CDR3 lacked stop codons and remained in frame with V and J, and all other rearrangements were classified as non-productive. Following IMGT convention, CDR3 was defined as the stretch from the second conserved V-encoded cysteine up to the conserved J-encoded phenylalanine. The earlier analysis of 587 of the donors excluded any sequence lacking an unambiguous match to a single V gene segment. An earlier analysis of fewer than 750 of the donors called V segments functional above 56.7% productive rearrangements and segregating when the between-donor standard deviation exceeded 5%. A statistical classification framework was built to diagnose cytomegalovirus status from the catalog of TCR beta chain sequences. V and J gene assignment, in a later analysis, came from comparing TCR nucleotide sequences with IMGT/GENE-DB human TR gene sequences. A later analysis assigned CDR3 sequences and most-parsimonious VDJ recombination scenarios with the TCRdist pipeline. In a later analysis, every TCR beta chain was defined by the combination of its CDR3 amino acid sequence and its V-gene family, and reads without a unique V-gene family were dropped. In a later analysis, fewer than 650 highly shared, low-generation-probability nucleotide sequences were removed to address suspected cross-contamination and a sequencing artifact. In a later analysis, a clonal expansion index for each public chain was calculated from normalized within-repertoire ranks of inferred template counts. In a later analysis, generation probabilities were computed using a VDJ recombination model fitted to out-of-frame rearrangements, and the results were checked against IGoR. In a later analysis, TCR-TCR, TCR-HLA and TCR-CMV co-occurrence was scored with hypergeometric tests, and a repertoire-size bias correction was applied to TCR pairs. A later analysis estimated false discovery rates by permuting HLA or CMV assignments 20 times. A later analysis grouped co-occurring TCRs with DBSCAN, adding TCRdist sequence similarity when clustering within HLA-allele-positive subsets. Repertoires with fewer than 30,000 or more than 120,000 public chains were left out of co-occurrence clustering, as were a few repertoires with anomalous nucleotide sharing. TCRdb retrieved this table from immuneACCESS and kept in-frame rearrangements only. Not all clones are present; in checked studies, unresolved V genes account for under half, and no reason is known for the remainder. Clone size and V and J calls were adopted from that table, with D and trimming inferred from the DNA. The sample contains approximately 150,000 clones, 65% to 80% of them found a single time. The top ten clones comprise around 13% of the sample.

In regard to this clone: Its antigen has not been determined. It has no much larger one-base neighbor in the sample; base qualities were not kept.

The chain joins TRBV28 to TRBJ2-1, and perhaps TRBD2 as D gene, on 6 matching bases. This clonotype was obtained from a man between 35 and 55 years old in good health and CMV-seropositive. What was sequenced was PBMCs. The CDR3 region: CASSPLASYNEQFF. The nucleotide sequence is given as TGTGCCAGCAGTCCACTAGCCTCCTACAATGAGCAGTTCTTC.